The TCR beta chain described here comes from a study of T-cell reconstitution after alpha-beta-depleted transplantation in children. Broader study findings: From surviving recipient T cells and thymic progenitors came the high day-60 TCRbeta diversity observed in some patients.

The CDR3 is 15 amino acids. Trimming cost V 1 base and J 1 base, with 11 bases left between them. From germline, CDR1 is SGHAT and CDR2 FQNNGV. This clonotype was counted at least ten times. The target antigen is unknown. Preparing the TCRbeta library involved the use of unique molecular identifiers. TCRdb itself ran the PCR reads through MiXCR, one entry per CDR3 protein. The top ten clones hold roughly 7% of a sample with 250,000 to 300,000 distinct CDR3 sequences, roughly a tenth of them seen once. The sequences come from PBMCs, collected before TCRalphabeta/CD19-depleted stem cell transplant. The chain combines TRBV11-2 with TRBJ2-7; D unclear. The TCR originated in a boy younger than two with acute myeloid leukemia, due to receive a stem cell transplant. The CDR3 nucleotides read TGTGCCAGCAGCTTAGCCGGTAGGGATTCCTACGAGCAGTACTTC. Protein: CASSLAGRDSYEQYF.